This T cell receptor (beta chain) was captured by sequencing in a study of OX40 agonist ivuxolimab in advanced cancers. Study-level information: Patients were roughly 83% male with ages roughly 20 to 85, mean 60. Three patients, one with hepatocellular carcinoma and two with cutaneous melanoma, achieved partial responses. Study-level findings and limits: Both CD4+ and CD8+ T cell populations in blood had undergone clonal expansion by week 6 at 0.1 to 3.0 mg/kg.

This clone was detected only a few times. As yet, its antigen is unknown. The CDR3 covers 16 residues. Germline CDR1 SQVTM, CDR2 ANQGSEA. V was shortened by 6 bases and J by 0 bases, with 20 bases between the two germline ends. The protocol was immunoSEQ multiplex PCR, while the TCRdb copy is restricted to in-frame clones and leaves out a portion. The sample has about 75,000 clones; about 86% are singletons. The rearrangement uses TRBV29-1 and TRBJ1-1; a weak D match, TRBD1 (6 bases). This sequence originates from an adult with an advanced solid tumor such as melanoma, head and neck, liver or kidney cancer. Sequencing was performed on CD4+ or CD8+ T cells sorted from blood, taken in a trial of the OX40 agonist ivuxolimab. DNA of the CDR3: TGCAGCGTCTTTCACCAGCTGGGGGCGATGAACACTGAAGCTTTCTTT. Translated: CSVFHQLGAMNTEAFF.